This T cell receptor beta chain was recorded in a study of vaccination and CD4 T cells after COVID-19. Study in general: Nasal swab PCR had shown SARS-CoV-2 positivity in the convalescent patients (roughly 9 mild cases, one severe case).

Stated treatment: roughly 11-day PBMC culture with coronavirus spike peptide pools or control peptides (ViraFEST assay). Positive PCR tests dated from March to December 2020, predating US Alpha, Beta and Delta variants. Following a culture period (approximately nine days), negative selection was used to isolate CD4+ T cells. Study-level results: Only after vaccination were a median about 87% of convalescents' reactive clones seen.

Concerning this clonotype: Its antigen is unidentified.

Scientists ran DNA taken from cultured CD4+ T cells through the Oncomine TCR Beta short-read assay for sequencing. MiXCR was run by TCRdb on the PCR reads, yielding one entry per CDR3 protein. The sample lists around 21,000 distinct CDR3 sequences, roughly three fifths occurring once. The CDR3 runs to 17 residues. Germline V gives CDR1 MNHNS, CDR2 SASEGT. The V and J ends lost 0 bases and 6 bases respectively, with 21 bases between them. Sequences were derived from CD4+ T cells from blood, cultured in vitro, sampled after SARS-CoV-2 vaccination. This sequence was found in a human donor who had recovered from COVID-19. This chain links TRBV6-1 with TRBJ2-7; TRBD2 might be the D (5 bases). The CDR3 loop is CASSEALRVSGFGEQYF. The CDR3, as DNA: TGTGCCAGCAGTGAAGCGCTTCGGGTATCGGGGTTCGGCGAGCAGTACTTC.